This TCR beta chain was sequenced during a study of blood T cell repertoires in COVID-19 (dated by TCRdb to 2019 to 2021). For the study in its entirety: Collaborator samples came from the United States, Italy and Spain and covered acute and convalescent phases of COVID-19. The material from the prospective study consisted of cDNA or gDNA derived from T cells, B-cell-depleted T cells, or PBMCs. Subjects who had been exposed to COVID-19, were actively infected with it, or had recovered from it provided the deeply sampled blood TCRbeta repertoires that made up the dataset. The repertoires were released in a freely available public database meant as a resource for research on the immune response to SARS-CoV-2. Samples were obtained from the ongoing ImmuneRACE study (first 160 participants) and from 1,200 or so subjects provided by 6 global collaborators. A de-identified subject ID, COVID-19 status, age in years and sex were almost always included in the sample metadata. Where available, HLA class I and class II types were taken from metadata supplied by the sample provider and were not determined by assay-based typing. The study at large found these results: How much clinical and demographic metadata was included differed by source and by participant, and the metadata was provided uncurated.

TCRbeta CDR3 regions were amplified from genomic DNA by means of the immunoSEQ Assay, a bias-controlled multiplex PCR. The study's own analysis went as follows. Within the assay, amplification of reference gene primers was used to estimate how many nucleated cells each sample contained. Sequence reads were collapsed and filtered to measure the absolute abundance of every unique TCRbeta CDR3 rearrangement. For each sample, productive Simpson clonality was calculated as the square root of Simpson's diversity index over productive rearrangements. TCRdb holds this immuneACCESS table with in-frame rearrangements only. Some clones are missing; in checked studies, unresolved V genes explain under half, and the rest has no known cause. That table supplies the V and J calls and clone size; D and trimming were determined from the DNA. In all, the sample holds 150,000 or so clones, and around 81% of those were seen once. The top ten constitute roughly 1.6% of the sample.

Whole blood was collected in K2EDTA tubes by collaborating institutions according to the institutions' own protocols. For TCRbeta analysis, collaborators shipped samples in one of three forms: frozen whole blood, isolated PBMCs, or DNA extracted from either of those sample types. A word on this clone: Its antigen is not yet known. No base-level quality is on record; no much larger clone is a single base apart. This CDR3 is also generated by other DNA sequences in the sample.

The CDR3 has 16 amino acids, counting the end cysteine and phenylalanine. Of all the DNA, just the CDR3 is kept, 48 bases in frame from base 1. As encoded in the germline V gene, CDR1 is KGHSH while CDR2 is LQKENI. V is clipped by 3 bases and J by 0 bases, and the sequence between their germline boundaries is 12 bases long. The receptor chain draws on TRBV18 and TRBJ1-3, with the identity of the D gene unclear. This sequence was found in a human donor in a cohort sampled during active COVID-19. Material for sequencing was peripheral blood. The nucleotide sequence reads TGTGCCAGCTCACCGAATCCGGCAGGCTCTGGAAACACCATATATTTT. Its translation reads: CASSPNPAGSGNTIYF.